The 22 T cell receptor beta chains below come from one sample, sequenced in a study of OX40 agonist ivuxolimab in advanced cancers. Repertoires were generated with immunoSEQ multiplex PCR, while TCRdb's copy carries only in-frame clones and drops some. The sample lists about 60,000 clones, 88% occurring once. Specimen: CD4+ or CD8+ T cells sorted from blood, collected in a trial of the OX40 agonist ivuxolimab. These receptors were collected from an adult with an advanced solid tumor such as melanoma, head and neck, liver or kidney cancer.

The CDR3 DNA is TGTGCCAGCAGGGCCCTGGCGGGGACTAAGGTTTTGACCGGGGAGCTGTTTTTT. Amino acid sequence: CASRALAGTKVLTGELFF. The rearrangement joins TRBV27 to TRBJ2-2; TRBD2 agrees at 7 bases. Trimming took 6 bases from V and 5 from J; bases not matched to a gene: 18. CDR3 length: 18 residues. Germline CDR1 and CDR2: MNHEY and SMNVEV (reference sequence).

Only one count was recorded for this clone. The J gene is TRBJ2-7, the V gene TRBV28; 9 bases match TRBD2. This CDR3 spans 14 amino acids. Trimming cost V 10 bases and J 3 bases; bases outside gene matches: 10. Per germline, CDR1 MDHEN and CDR2 SYDVKM. Here the CDR3 DNA reads TGTGCCACCCAGGGGGTAGCGGGAGTCTACGAGCAGTACTTC. It is translated as CATQGVAGVYEQYF.

The V call is TRBV30, the J call TRBJ1-1; 8 nucleotides match TRBD1. Germline-derived CDR1 and CDR2 are GTSNPN and SVGIG (reference sequence). The CDR3 is 13 amino acids. V dropped 7 bases and J dropped 11; count of bases not matched to a gene: 15. The CDR3 bases are TGTGCCTCCTCGAGGCAGACAGGGGATCGGGCTTTCTTT. It yields the protein CASSRQTGDRAFF.

V is TRBV30 and J is TRBJ1-1, with D possibly matching TRBD1 (5 bases). Trimming removed 3 bases from V and 6 bases from J, with 17 bases in between. CDR1 and CDR2 (germline): GTSNPN, SVGIG (reference sequence). This CDR3 is 14 amino acids long. Here the CDR3 DNA reads TGTGCCTGGAGCGGGGGGTGGTTGAGGGCTGAAGCTTTCTTT. It specifies CAWSGGWLRAEAFF.

This chain links TRBV10-3 with TRBJ2-1; 11 bases match TRBD2. V was pared by 7 bases and J by 5 bases, with 7 bases of the junction left unmatched. CDR3 length: 15 residues. CDR1 and CDR2 from the germline V gene are ENHRY and SYGVKD. This CDR3 reads CAIKIAGGPDNEQFF. For the CDR3, the DNA is TGTGCCATCAAGATAGCGGGAGGGCCCGACAATGAGCAGTTCTTC.

This sequence joins TRBV30 and TRBJ1-2, with D possibly being TRBD1 (5 bases). Germline CDR1 is GTSNPN and CDR2 is SVGIG (reference sequence). The CDR3 has 14 residues. The V end was cut by 1 base, the J end by 4 bases, with 13 bases between. The CDR3 DNA reads as TGTGCCTGGAGTGCTTCGAGGGGCGGCTATGGCTACACCTTC. It yields the protein CAWSASRGGYGYTF.

V and J are TRBV5-1 and TRBJ2-3; D might be TRBD1 (7 bases). Germline V lookup: CDR1 SGHRS, CDR2 YFSETQ. The ends were cut back, 4 bases at V and 3 bases at J, with 12 bases in the middle. The CDR3 extends over 14 amino acids. CDR3 sequence reads: CASSPGGRTDTQYF. As DNA, the CDR3 is TGCGCCAGCAGCCCAGGGGGGAGAACAGATACGCAGTATTTT.

This sequence joins TRBV28 and TRBJ1-1, with 10 bases that match TRBD1. J gave up 3 bases and V 5 bases, and 6 bases lay outside the gene matches. Germline V gives CDR1 MDHEN, CDR2 SYDVKM. The CDR3 covers 15 residues. CDR3 DNA: TGTGCCAGCAGTCGTCCGGGACAGGGGTACACTGAAGCTTTCTTT. Translated: CASSRPGQGYTEAFF.

The chain combines TRBV10-3 with TRBJ1-4; possible D gene TRBD1, 5 bases. Germline V gene lookup returns CDR1 ENHRY and CDR2 SYGVKD. V lost 5 bases to trimming and J lost 7 bases, with 11 bases between them. The CDR3 contains 13 residues. CDR3 in DNA: TGTGCCATCAGTTCCCAGGGTGCTGAAAAACTGTTTTTT. The encoded protein is CAISSQGAEKLFF.

V gene TRBV7-9 combines with J gene TRBJ1-1; no clear D gene. The CDR3 has 14 residues. V was pared by 1 base and J by 0 bases, with 6 bases between. CDR1 is SEHNR, CDR2 FQNEAQ, per germline (reference sequence). In DNA form, the CDR3 reads TGTGCCAGCAGCTTAGATTTTGTGAACACTGAAGCTTTCTTT. This codes for CASSLDFVNTEAFF. Full variable domain (rest looked up from reference TRBV7-9 and TRBJ1-1): DTGVSQNPRHKITKRGQNVTFRCDPISEHNRLYWYRQTLGQGPEFLTYFQNEAQLEKSRLLSDRFSAERPKGSFSTLEIQRTEQGDSAMYLCASSLDFVNTEAFFGQGTRLTVV.

The chain uses TRBV5-4 and TRBJ1-4; D remains ambiguous. With 1 base removed from V and 0 bases from J, the gap between germline ends came to 7 bases. In germline, CDR1 is SGHNT, CDR2 YYREEE (reference sequence). The CDR3 contains 15 residues. In DNA form, the CDR3 reads TGTGCCAGCAGCTTGCCGGCCCCAACTAATGAAAAACTGTTTTTT. Its translation: CASSLPAPTNEKLFF.

The chain employs TRBV5-1 and TRBJ1-1; D perhaps matches TRBD1 (5 bases). This CDR3 contains 15 residues. V was clipped by 4 bases and J by 0 bases, with 13 bases between them. CDR1 is SGHRS, CDR2 YFSETQ, per germline. CDR3 region: CASSTAGAMNTEAFF. The DNA for the CDR3 is TGCGCCAGCAGCACAGCCGGGGCTATGAACACTGAAGCTTTCTTT. Looking up the rest from reference TRBV5-1 and TRBJ1-1 gives the full variable domain: KAGVTQTPRYLIKTRGQQVTLSCSPISGHRSVSWYQQTPGQGLQFLFEYFSETQRNKGNFPGRFSGRQFSNSRSEMNVSTLELGDSALYLCASSTAGAMNTEAFFGQGTRLTVV.

The chain joins TRBV15 to TRBJ2-2; D is perhaps TRBD2 (6 bases). This CDR3 has 15 amino acids. The germline V gene has CDR1 LNHNV and CDR2 YYDKDF (reference sequence). Trimming stripped 0 bases from V and 6 bases from J, with 11 bases between. Here the CDR3 DNA reads TGTGCCACCAGCAGAGAGCGGGCGGGGTCCGGGGAGCTGTTTTTT. It specifies CATSRERAGSGELFF.

The chain is built from TRBV29-1 and TRBJ1-1; 7 bases agree with TRBD1. The germline V gene encodes CDR1 SQVTM and CDR2 ANQGSEA. This CDR3 has 12 amino acids. The V gene end was trimmed by 5 bases and the J gene end by 1 base; junction bases not matched to a gene: 1. CDR3 sequence reads: CSVRQGNTEAFF. CDR3 nucleotide sequence: TGCAGCGTTCGACAGGGGAACACTGAAGCTTTCTTT.

V and J are TRBV4-1 and TRBJ2-4; D perhaps matches TRBD2 (5 bases). Trimming took off 3 bases at V and 14 bases at J, with 29 bases between the two ends. The CDR3 extends over 17 amino acids. Per the germline V gene, CDR1 is MGHRA and CDR2 is YSYEKL. The CDR3 is CASSHPWSNSQERAKYF. CDR3 DNA sequence: TGCGCCAGCAGCCACCCTTGGTCAAATAGTCAGGAGAGGGCAAAGTACTTC.

This chain links TRBV19 with TRBJ1-4; D gene unclear. The CDR3 is made up of 11 amino acids. The germline CDR1 and CDR2 sequences are LNHDA and SQIVND (reference sequence). Trimming left V 7 bases short and J 10 bases short, with 10 bases between. The CDR3: CASTLGGKLFF. DNA for the CDR3: TGTGCCAGTACCCTGGGAGGAAAACTGTTTTTT.

By sample fraction, this clone is medium-sized. V gene TRBV2 combines with J gene TRBJ2-7; D gene unclear. From germline, CDR1 is SNHLY and CDR2 FYNNEI. The CDR3 contains 11 residues. V was clipped by 4 bases and J by 4 bases, with 5 bases between them. The chain's CDR3 is CASSARYEQYF. As DNA, the CDR3 is TGTGCCAGCAGTGCCCGATACGAGCAGTACTTC.

The chain recombines TRBV5-8 with TRBJ2-2, with a weak D call TRBD2 (6 bases). CDR1 and CDR2 from the germline V gene are SGHTS and YDEGEE. Between the trimmed V and J ends, which lost 5 bases and 9 bases, there was a span of 26 bases. The CDR3 is 17 residues long. The CDR3 here is CASSLMANRWGRRELFF. Written as DNA, the CDR3 is TGTGCCAGCAGTCTCATGGCCAACAGATGGGGGAGGCGGGAGCTGTTTTTT. Based on the CDR3 plus reference TRBV5-8 and TRBJ2-2, the full variable domain is EAGVTQSPTHLIKTRGQQATLRCSPISGHTSVYWYQQALGLGLQFLLWYDEGEERNRGNFPPRFSGRQFPNYSSELNVNALELEDSALYLCASSLMANRWGRRELFFGEGSRLTVL.

The rearrangement links TRBV28 to TRBJ2-1; 12 bases fit TRBD2. The CDR3 extends over 16 amino acids. The V segment lost 1 base and the J segment 4 bases; nucleotides outside the gene matches: 2. Germline lookup yields CDR1 MDHEN and CDR2 SYDVKM. CDR3 residues: CASSLSTSGSYNEQFF. The DNA for the CDR3 is TGTGCCAGCAGTTTATCGACTAGCGGGAGTTACAATGAGCAGTTCTTC.

V usage is TRBV6-1 and J usage is TRBJ1-2; D ambiguous. This CDR3 comprises 13 residues. The V gene lost 0 bases and the J gene lost 8 bases, with 10 bases spanning the gap. Per germline, CDR1 MNHNS and CDR2 SASEGT. The CDR3 protein is CASSEAFEGGYTF. In DNA, the CDR3 is TGTGCCAGCAGTGAAGCGTTTGAAGGGGGCTACACCTTC.

The rearrangement links TRBV19 to TRBJ2-3; 7 bases map to TRBD2. V shed 4 bases and J 0 bases; nucleotides not matched to a gene: 4. The CDR3 consists of 15 residues. Germline CDR1 is LNHDA and CDR2 is SQIVND (reference sequence). The CDR3, as DNA: TGTGCCAGTAGTAGGGCTAGCGGTAGCACAGATACGCAGTATTTT. Protein sequence: CASSRASGSTDTQYF.

This clone was counted only a few times. The sample carries other DNA sequences with the same CDR3. This rearrangement joins TRBV6-5 to TRBJ1-1; D is unclear. This CDR3 spans 14 amino acids. Deletions cut 0 bases from V and 1 base from J, with 6 bases between. Germline V gene data show CDR1 as MNHEY and CDR2 as SVGAGI. Here the CDR3 DNA reads TGTGCCAGCAGTTACTCGCGGGGGAACACTGAAGCTTTCTTT. Translating gives CASSYSRGNTEAFF.